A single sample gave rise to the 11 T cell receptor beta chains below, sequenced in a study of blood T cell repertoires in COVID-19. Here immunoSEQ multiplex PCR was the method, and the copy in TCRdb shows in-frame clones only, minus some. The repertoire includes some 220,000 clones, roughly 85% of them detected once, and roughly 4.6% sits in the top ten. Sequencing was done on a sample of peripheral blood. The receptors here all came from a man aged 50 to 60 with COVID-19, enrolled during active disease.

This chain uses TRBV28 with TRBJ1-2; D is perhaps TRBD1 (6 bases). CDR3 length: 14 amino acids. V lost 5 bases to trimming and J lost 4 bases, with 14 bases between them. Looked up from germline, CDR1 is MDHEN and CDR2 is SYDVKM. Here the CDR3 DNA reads TGTGCCAGCAGTCAAGGGGGATGGGGCTATGGCTACACCTTC. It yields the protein CASSQGGWGYGYTF.

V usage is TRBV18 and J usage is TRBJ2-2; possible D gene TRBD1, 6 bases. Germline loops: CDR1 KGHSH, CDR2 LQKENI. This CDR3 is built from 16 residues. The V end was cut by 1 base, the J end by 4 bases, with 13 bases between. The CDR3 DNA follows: TGTGCCAGCTCACCACAGGCAGGGGCTACCACCGGGGAGCTGTTTTTT. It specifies CASSPQAGATTGELFF.

CDR3 coding DNA: TGTGCCAGCAGCTTAGACAGGGTCGGTACCCAGTACTTC. Protein: CASSLDRVGTQYF. This chain uses TRBV7-3 with TRBJ2-5, with 7 bases lining up with TRBD1. Germline CDR1 reads SGHTA; CDR2 reads FQGTGA. The CDR3 has 13 residues. Unmatched junction bases numbered 5, after V lost 2 bases and J lost 8 bases.

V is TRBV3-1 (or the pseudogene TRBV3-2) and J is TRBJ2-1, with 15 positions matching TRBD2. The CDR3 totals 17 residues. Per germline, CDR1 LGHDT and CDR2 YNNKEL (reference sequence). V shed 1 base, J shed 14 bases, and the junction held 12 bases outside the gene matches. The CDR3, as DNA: TGTGCCAGCAGCCAAGTCGCCGTGGTCGGGACTAGCGGGGGGAAGTTCTTC. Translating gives CASSQVAVVGTSGGKFF.

As DNA, the CDR3 is TGTGCCAGCACCCGGGACAGACAAAATGAAAAACTGTTTTTT. It specifies CASTRDRQNEKLFF. This chain joins TRBV7-2 and TRBJ1-4, with 7 positions matching TRBD1. Germline lookup yields CDR1 SGHTA and CDR2 FQGNSA. V shed 7 bases and J 5 bases; nucleotides not matched to a gene: 7. This CDR3 is built from 14 residues.

The chain's CDR3 is CSVEGQLRTTEAFF. DNA for the CDR3: TGCAGCGTTGAGGGACAGCTACGAACGACTGAAGCTTTCTTT. The chain is built from TRBV29-1 and TRBJ1-1; 7 nucleotides align to TRBD1. Germline V CDR1 and CDR2: SQVTM, ANQGSEA. Trimming removed 3 bases from V and 5 bases from J; junction bases left unmatched: 9. The CDR3 covers 14 residues.

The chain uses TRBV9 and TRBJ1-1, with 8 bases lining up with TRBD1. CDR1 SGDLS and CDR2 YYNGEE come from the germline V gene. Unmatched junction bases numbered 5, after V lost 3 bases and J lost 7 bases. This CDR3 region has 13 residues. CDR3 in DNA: TGTGCCAGCAGCGCAGGGACAGGAGATGAAGCTTTCTTT. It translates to CASSAGTGDEAFF.

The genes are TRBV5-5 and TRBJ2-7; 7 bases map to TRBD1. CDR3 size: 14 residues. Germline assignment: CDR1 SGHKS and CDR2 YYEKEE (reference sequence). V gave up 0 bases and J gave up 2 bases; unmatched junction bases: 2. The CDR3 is CASSLVQGTYEQYF. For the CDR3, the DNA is TGTGCCAGCAGCTTGGTACAGGGGACCTACGAGCAGTACTTC.

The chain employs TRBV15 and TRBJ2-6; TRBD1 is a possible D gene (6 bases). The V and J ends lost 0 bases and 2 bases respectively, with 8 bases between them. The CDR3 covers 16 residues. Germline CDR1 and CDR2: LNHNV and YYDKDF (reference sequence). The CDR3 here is CATSRDTGTGANVLTF. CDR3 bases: TGTGCCACCAGCAGAGACACAGGGACTGGGGCCAACGTCCTGACTTTC.

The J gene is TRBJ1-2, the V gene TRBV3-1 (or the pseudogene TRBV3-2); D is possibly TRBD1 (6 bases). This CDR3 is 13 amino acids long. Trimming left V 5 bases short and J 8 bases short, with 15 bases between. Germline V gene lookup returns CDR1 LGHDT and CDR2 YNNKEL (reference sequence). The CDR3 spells CASSSQGLGGYTF. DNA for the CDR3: TGTGCCAGCAGCTCACAGGGCTTGGGCGGCTACACCTTC.

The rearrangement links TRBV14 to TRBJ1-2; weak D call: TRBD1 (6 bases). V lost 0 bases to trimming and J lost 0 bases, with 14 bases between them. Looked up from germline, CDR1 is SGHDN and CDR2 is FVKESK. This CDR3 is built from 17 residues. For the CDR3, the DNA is TGTGCCAGCAGCCAAGAATTAGCAGGACAGCCTAACTATGGCTACACCTTC. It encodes CASSQELAGQPNYGYTF.